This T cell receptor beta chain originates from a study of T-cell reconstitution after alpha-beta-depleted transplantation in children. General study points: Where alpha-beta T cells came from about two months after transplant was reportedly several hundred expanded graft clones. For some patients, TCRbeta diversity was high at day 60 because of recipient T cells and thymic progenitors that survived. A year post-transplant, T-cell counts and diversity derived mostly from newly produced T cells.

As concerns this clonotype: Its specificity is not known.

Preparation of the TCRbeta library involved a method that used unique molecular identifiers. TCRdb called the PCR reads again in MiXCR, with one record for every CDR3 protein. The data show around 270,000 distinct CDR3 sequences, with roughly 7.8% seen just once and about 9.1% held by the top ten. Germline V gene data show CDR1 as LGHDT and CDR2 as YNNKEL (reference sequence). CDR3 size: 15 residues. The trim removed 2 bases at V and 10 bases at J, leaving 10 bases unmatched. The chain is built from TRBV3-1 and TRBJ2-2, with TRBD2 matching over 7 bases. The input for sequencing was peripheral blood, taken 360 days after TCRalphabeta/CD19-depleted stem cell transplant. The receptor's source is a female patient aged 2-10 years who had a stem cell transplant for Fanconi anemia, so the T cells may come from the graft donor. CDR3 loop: CASSQRGREHEELFF. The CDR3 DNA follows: TGTGCCAGCAGCCAAAGAGGGAGGGAGCACGAGGAGCTGTTTTTT.